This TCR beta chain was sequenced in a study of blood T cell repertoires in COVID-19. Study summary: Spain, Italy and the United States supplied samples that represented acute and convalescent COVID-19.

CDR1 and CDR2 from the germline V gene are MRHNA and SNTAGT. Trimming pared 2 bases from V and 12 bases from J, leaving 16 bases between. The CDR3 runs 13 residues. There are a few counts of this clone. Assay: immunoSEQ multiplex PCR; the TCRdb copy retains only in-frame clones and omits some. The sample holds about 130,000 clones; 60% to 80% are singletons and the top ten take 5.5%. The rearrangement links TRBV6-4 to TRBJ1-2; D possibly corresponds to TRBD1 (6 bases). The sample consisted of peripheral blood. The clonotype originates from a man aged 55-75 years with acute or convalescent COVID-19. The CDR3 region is CASSDRTGGPHTF. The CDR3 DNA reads TGTGCCAGCAGTGACCGGACGGGGGGCCCCCACACCTTC.